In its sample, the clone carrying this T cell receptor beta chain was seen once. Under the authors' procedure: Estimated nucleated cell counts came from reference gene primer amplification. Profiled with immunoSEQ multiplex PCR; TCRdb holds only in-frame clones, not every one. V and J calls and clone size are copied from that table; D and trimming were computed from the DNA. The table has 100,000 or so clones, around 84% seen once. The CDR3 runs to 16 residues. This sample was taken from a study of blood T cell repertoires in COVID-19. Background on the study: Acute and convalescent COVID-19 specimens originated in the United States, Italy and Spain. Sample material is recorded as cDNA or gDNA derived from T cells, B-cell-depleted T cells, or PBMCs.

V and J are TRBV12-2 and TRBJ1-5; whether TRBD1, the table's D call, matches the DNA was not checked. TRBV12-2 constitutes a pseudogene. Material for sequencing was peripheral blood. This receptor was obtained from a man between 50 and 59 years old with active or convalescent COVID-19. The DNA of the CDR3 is TGTGCAAGTCGCGTTCAGGGGACAACTTCCAATCAGCCCCAGCATTTT. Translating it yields CASRVQGTTSNQPQHF.